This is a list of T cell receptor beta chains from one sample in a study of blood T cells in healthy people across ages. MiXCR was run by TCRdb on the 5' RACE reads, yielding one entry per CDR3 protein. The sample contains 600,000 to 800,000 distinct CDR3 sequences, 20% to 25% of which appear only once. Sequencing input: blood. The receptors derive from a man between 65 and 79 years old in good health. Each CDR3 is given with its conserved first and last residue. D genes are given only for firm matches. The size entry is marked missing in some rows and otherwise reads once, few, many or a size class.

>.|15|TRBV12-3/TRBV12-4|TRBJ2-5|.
CASSLVTGLAETQYF
TGTGCCAGCAGTTTAGTCACAGGGCTAGCGGAGACCCAGTACTTC
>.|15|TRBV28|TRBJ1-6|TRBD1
CASRLAGGAESPLHF
TGTGCCAGCAGGTTAGCAGGGGGCGCGGAGTCACCCCTCCACTTT
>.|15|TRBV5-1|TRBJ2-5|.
CASSLRTDSGETQYF
TGCGCCAGCAGCTTAAGAACGGATTCAGGGGAGACCCAGTACTTC
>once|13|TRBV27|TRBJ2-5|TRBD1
CASRRQGDETQYF
TGTGCCAGCAGACGACAGGGGGATGAGACCCAGTACTTC
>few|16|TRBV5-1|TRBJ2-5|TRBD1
CASSLAGTGTQETQYF
TGCGCCAGCAGCTTGGCCGGGACAGGGACTCAAGAGACCCAGTACTTC
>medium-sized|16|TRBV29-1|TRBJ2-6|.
CSVEDPLGSGANVLTF
TGCAGCGTTGAAGACCCCTTGGGATCTGGGGCCAACGTCCTGACTTTC
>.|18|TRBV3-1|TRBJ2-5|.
CASSQDRVTLGYEETQYF
TGTGCCAGCAGCCAAGATCGTGTAACATTGGGCTACGAAGAGACCCAGTACTTC
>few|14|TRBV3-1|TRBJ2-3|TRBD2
CASSPSGEADTQYF
TGTGCCAGCAGTCCTAGCGGGGAGGCCGATACGCAGTATTTT
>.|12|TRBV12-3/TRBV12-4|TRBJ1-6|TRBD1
CASTDRASPLHF
TGTGCCAGCACGGACAGGGCTTCACCCCTCCACTTT
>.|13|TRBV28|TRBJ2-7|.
CASTVDTAYEQYF
TGTGCCAGCACCGTTGACACCGCCTACGAGCAGTACTTC
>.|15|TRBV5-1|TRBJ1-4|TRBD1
CASSRDRGANEKLFF
TGCGCCAGCAGCCGTGACAGGGGCGCTAATGAAAAACTGTTTTTT
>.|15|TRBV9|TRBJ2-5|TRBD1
CASSVDRLPQETQYF
TGTGCCAGCAGCGTGGACAGGCTTCCCCAAGAGACCCAGTACTTC
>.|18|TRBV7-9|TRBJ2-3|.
CASSLRAWAGPSTDTQYF
TGTGCCAGCAGCTTAAGAGCCTGGGCGGGACCTAGCACAGATACGCAGTATTTT
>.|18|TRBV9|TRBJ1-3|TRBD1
CASSERGTGDSSGNTIYF
TGTGCCAGCAGCGAGAGGGGGACAGGGGATTCATCTGGAAACACCATATATTTT
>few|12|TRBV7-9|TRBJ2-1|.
CASSLTGSEQFF
TGTGCCAGCAGCTTAACGGGGTCTGAGCAGTTCTTC
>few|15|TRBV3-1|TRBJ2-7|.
CASSVITGLTYEQYF
TGTGCCAGCAGCGTAATTACGGGGTTGACCTACGAGCAGTACTTC
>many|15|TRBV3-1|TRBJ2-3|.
CASSHAGLSTDTQYF
TGTGCCAGCAGCCACGCGGGGCTTAGCACAGATACGCAGTATTTT
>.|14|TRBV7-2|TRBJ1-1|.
CASTPPRRGTEAFF
TGTGCCAGCACCCCACCCCGGAGGGGCACTGAAGCTTTCTTT
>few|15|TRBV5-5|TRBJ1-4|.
CASSLVGSTNEKLFF
TGTGCCAGCAGCTTGGTGGGGTCAACTAATGAAAAACTGTTTTTT
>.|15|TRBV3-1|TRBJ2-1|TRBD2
CASIPAGASGNEQFF
TGTGCCAGCATTCCAGCGGGGGCGAGCGGTAATGAGCAGTTCTTC
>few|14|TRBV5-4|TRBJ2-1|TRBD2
CASSETSGYNEQFF
TGTGCCAGCAGCGAGACTAGCGGATACAATGAGCAGTTCTTC
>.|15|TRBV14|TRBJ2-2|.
CASSQAVGEAGELFF
TGTGCCAGCAGCCAAGCCGTGGGAGAGGCCGGGGAGCTGTTTTTT
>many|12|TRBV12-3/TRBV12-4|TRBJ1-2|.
CASSLEHYGYTF
TGTGCCAGCAGTTTGGAACACTATGGCTACACCTTC
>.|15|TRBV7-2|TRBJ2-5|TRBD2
CASSLGSGSSETQYF
TGTGCCAGCAGCTTAGGAAGCGGGAGTTCCGAGACCCAGTACTTC
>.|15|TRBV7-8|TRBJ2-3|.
CASSLGLRDADTQYF
TGTGCCAGCAGCTTAGGATTGCGGGATGCGGATACGCAGTATTTT
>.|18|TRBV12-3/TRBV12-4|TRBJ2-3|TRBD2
CASRGLAGGVEDGYTQYF
TGTGCCAGCAGAGGACTAGCGGGAGGCGTGGAGGACGGGTATACGCAGTATTTT
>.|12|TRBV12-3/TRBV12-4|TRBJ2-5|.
CASSPGDETQYF
TGTGCCAGCAGCCCGGGGGACGAGACCCAGTACTTC
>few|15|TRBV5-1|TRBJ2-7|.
CASSLAVRGTYEQYF
TGCGCCAGCAGCTTGGCTGTCAGGGGCACGTACGAGCAGTACTTC
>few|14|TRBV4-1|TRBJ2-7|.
CASSQVYVAYEQYF
TGCGCCAGCAGCCAAGTTTATGTAGCTTACGAGCAGTACTTC
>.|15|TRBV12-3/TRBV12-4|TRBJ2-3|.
CASSFGRGYTDTQYF
TGTGCCAGCAGTTTCGGCAGGGGTTACACAGATACGCAGTATTTT
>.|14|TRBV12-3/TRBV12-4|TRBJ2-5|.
CASSPWDGPETQYF
TGTGCCAGCAGTCCCTGGGACGGTCCAGAGACCCAGTACTTC
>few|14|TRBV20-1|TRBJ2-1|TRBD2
CSASGTSSYNEQFF
TGCAGTGCTAGCGGGACTAGCTCCTACAATGAGCAGTTCTTC
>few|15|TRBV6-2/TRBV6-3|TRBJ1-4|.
CASSSPGQLDEKLFF
TGTGCCAGCAGTTCGCCCGGGCAACTGGATGAAAAACTGTTTTTT
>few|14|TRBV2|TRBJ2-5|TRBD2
CASKSGRLEETQYF
TGTGCCAGCAAAAGCGGGAGATTGGAAGAGACCCAGTACTTC
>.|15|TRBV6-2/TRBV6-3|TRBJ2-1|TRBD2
CASSLPGEGYNEQFF
TGTGCCAGCAGTCTCCCGGGGGAGGGCTACAATGAGCAGTTCTTC
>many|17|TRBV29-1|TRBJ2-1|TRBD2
CSVERGWSGSSYNEQFF
TGCAGCGTTGAAAGGGGGTGGAGCGGGAGTTCGTACAATGAGCAGTTCTTC
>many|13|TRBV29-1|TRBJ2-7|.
CSVWSQPGGEQYF
TGCAGCGTTTGGAGTCAACCCGGAGGCGAGCAGTACTTC
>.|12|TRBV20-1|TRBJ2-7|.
CSAARTTYEQYF
TGCAGTGCCGCCCGGACAACCTACGAGCAGTACTTC
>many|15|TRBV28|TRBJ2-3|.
CASSFKGRRTDTQYF
TGTGCCAGCAGTTTTAAGGGACGACGCACAGATACGCAGTATTTT
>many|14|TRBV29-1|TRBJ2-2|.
CSVERGVNTGELFF
TGCAGCGTTGAAAGGGGGGTGAACACCGGGGAGCTGTTTTTT
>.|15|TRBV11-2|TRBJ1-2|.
CASSPRTERNYGYTF
TGTGCCAGCAGCCCCCGGACAGAGCGGAACTATGGCTACACCTTC